A single TCR beta chain is shown here with its context. The target of this receptor is not known. Qualities for individual bases were not recorded, and no much larger clone is one base off. From cysteine to phenylalanine, the CDR3 is 13 amino acids long. Just CDR3 DNA is preserved here, 39 bases in frame from base 1. At the junction V is shortened by 4 bases and J by 4 bases, with 7 bases in between. CDR1 SEHNR and CDR2 FQNEAQ were looked up in the germline V gene (reference sequence). The sample originates from a study of blood T cell repertoires in COVID-19 (TCRdb year 2020). Regarding the study in general: The collaborator samples originated in the United States, Italy and Spain and spanned the acute and convalescent phases of COVID-19. The samples were drawn from two sources: the first 160 participants of the ongoing ImmuneRACE study, and 1,254 subjects contributed by 6 global collaborators. Deeply sampled blood TCRbeta repertoires from subjects exposed to, actively infected with, or recovered from COVID-19 were included in the dataset. Where HLA class I and class II types were available, the types were taken from metadata supplied by the sample provider, not from assay-based typing. The material from the prospective study consisted of cDNA or gDNA derived from T cells, B-cell-depleted T cells, or PBMCs. The repertoires were released in a freely available public database meant as a resource for research on the immune response to SARS-CoV-2. Sample metadata almost always included a de-identified subject ID, COVID-19 status, age in years and sex. What the study reported, not specific to this receptor: The quantity of clinical and demographic metadata differed by source and by participant and was supplied without curation.

Collaborating institutions collected whole blood in K2EDTA tubes following their own protocols. For TCRbeta analysis, collaborators shipped samples as frozen whole blood, isolated PBMCs, or DNA extracted from either of those sample types. TCRbeta CDR3 regions were amplified from genomic DNA using the immunoSEQ Assay, a bias-controlled multiplex PCR. The paper's data handling went like this. Nucleated cell counts per sample were estimated from amplification of reference gene primers within the assay. To quantify the absolute abundance of each unique TCRbeta CDR3 rearrangement, sequence reads were collapsed and filtered. For each sample, productive Simpson clonality was calculated as the square root of Simpson's diversity index across productive rearrangements. TCRdb took over this immuneACCESS table, retaining in-frame rearrangements with V and J assigned. Such tables are incomplete; in checked studies, under half of the missing clones stem from an unresolved V gene, and the remainder is unexplained. V and J calls plus clone size are reproduced from that table; the DNA served to infer D and trimming. This sample gives some 80,000 clones in total; roughly 76% of them show up just once. The top ten hold approximately 19% of the sample.

The sequenced sample consisted of peripheral blood. The TCR comes from a woman older than 75 with active or convalescent COVID-19. Recombination connected TRBV7-9 to TRBJ2-2, with the D gene not clear enough to name. The CDR3 loop reads CASSSQVTGELFF. The DNA sequence is given as TGTGCCAGCAGCTCCCAGGTCACCGGGGAGCTGTTTTTT. Where the CDR3 stops, the reference TRBV7-9 and TRBJ2-2 genes take over; the full variable domain is DTGVSQNPRHKITKRGQNVTFRCDPISEHNRLYWYRQTLGQGPEFLTYFQNEAQLEKSRLLSDRFSAERPKGSFSTLEIQRTEQGDSAMYLCASSSQVTGELFFGEGSRLTVL.